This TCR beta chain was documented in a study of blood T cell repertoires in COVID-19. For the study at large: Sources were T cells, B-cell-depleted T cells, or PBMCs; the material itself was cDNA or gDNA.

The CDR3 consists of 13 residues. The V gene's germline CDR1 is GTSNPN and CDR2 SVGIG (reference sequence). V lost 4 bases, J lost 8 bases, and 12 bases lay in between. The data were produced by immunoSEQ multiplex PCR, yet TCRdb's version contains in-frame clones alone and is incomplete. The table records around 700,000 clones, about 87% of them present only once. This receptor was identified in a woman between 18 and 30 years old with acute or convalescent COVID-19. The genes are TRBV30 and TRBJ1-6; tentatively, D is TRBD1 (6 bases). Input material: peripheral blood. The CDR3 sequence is CAWNTGWDSPLHF. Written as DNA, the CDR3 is TGTGCCTGGAATACAGGGTGGGATTCACCCCTCCACTTT. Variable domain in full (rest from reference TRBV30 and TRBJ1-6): SQTIHQWPATLVQPVGSPLSLECTVEGTSNPNLYWYRQAAGRGLQLLFYSVGIGQISSEVPQNLSASRPQDRQFILSSKKLLLSDSGFYLCAWNTGWDSPLHFGNGTRLTVT.